The rows below give T cell receptor beta chains drawn from one sample of a study of blood T cell repertoires in COVID-19. Here immunoSEQ multiplex PCR was the method, and the copy in TCRdb shows in-frame clones only, minus some. The table records some 98,000 clones, around four fifths of them present only once. The specimen was peripheral blood. All receptors derive from a man between 65 and 85 years old with acute or convalescent COVID-19. Both conserved end residues are part of each CDR3. Each record gives: D gene, V gene, J gene, clone size, CDR3 DNA, CDR3 protein. D genes are given only for firm matches. The size field is filled for only some rows; it gives once, few, many or a size class.

d_call: .; v_call: TRBV6-5; j_call: TRBJ2-2; clone_size: .; cdr3_nt: TGTGCCAGCAAACCAGGTTCCGGGGAGCTGTTTTTT; cdr3_aa: CASKPGSGELFF
d_call: .; v_call: TRBV7-9; j_call: TRBJ1-1; clone_size: once; cdr3_nt: TGTGCCAGCAGCCCCCCTTACAGGGAAAAGGGCACTGAAGCTTTCTTT; cdr3_aa: CASSPPYREKGTEAFF
d_call: TRBD1; v_call: TRBV30; j_call: TRBJ2-3; clone_size: .; cdr3_nt: TGTGCCTGGAGTACAGGGGGCACAGATACGCAGTATTTT; cdr3_aa: CAWSTGGTDTQYF
d_call: TRBD1; v_call: TRBV7-9; j_call: TRBJ1-4; clone_size: .; cdr3_nt: TGTGCCAGCAGCTTAAGCGACAGGGTTGAAAAACTGTTTTTT; cdr3_aa: CASSLSDRVEKLFF
d_call: .; v_call: TRBV11-3; j_call: TRBJ2-1; clone_size: .; cdr3_nt: TGTGCCAGCAGCTCCGGGGGACAGTCATACAATGAGCAGTTCTTC; cdr3_aa: CASSSGGQSYNEQFF
d_call: .; v_call: TRBV18; j_call: TRBJ2-3; clone_size: .; cdr3_nt: TGTGCCAGCTCACCGCCCAGTTACCGAGATACGCAGTATTTT; cdr3_aa: CASSPPSYRDTQYF
d_call: .; v_call: TRBV15; j_call: TRBJ2-1; clone_size: .; cdr3_nt: TGTGCCACCAGCAGCCCCCTACTAGGCGGGTCCTACAATGAGCAGTTCTTC; cdr3_aa: CATSSPLLGGSYNEQFF
d_call: TRBD1; v_call: TRBV27; j_call: TRBJ2-7; clone_size: .; cdr3_nt: TGTGCCAGCAGTTCATATTACCGATCCGGACTACAGGGGGGTTCCTACGAGCAGTACTTC; cdr3_aa: CASSSYYRSGLQGGSYEQYF
d_call: .; v_call: TRBV19; j_call: TRBJ1-1; clone_size: .; cdr3_nt: TGTGCCAGTAGACTACAGGGAATGAACACTGAAGCTTTCTTT; cdr3_aa: CASRLQGMNTEAFF
d_call: TRBD1; v_call: TRBV19; j_call: TRBJ2-3; clone_size: .; cdr3_nt: TGTGCCAGTACAACGACAGGGACAGATACGCAGTATTTT; cdr3_aa: CASTTTGTDTQYF
d_call: .; v_call: TRBV7-2; j_call: TRBJ2-5; clone_size: .; cdr3_nt: TGTGCCAGCAGCTTAGCGGGCTTCAAGGAGACCCAGTACTTC; cdr3_aa: CASSLAGFKETQYF
d_call: TRBD1; v_call: TRBV7-3; j_call: TRBJ2-1; clone_size: few; cdr3_nt: TGTGCCAGCAGGACTTATACAGGGGTGGATGAGCAGTTCTTC; cdr3_aa: CASRTYTGVDEQFF
d_call: .; v_call: TRBV7-8; j_call: TRBJ1-1; clone_size: .; cdr3_nt: TGTGCCAGCAGCCCCTCGGGGGTGAACACTGAAGCTTTCTTT; cdr3_aa: CASSPSGVNTEAFF
d_call: .; v_call: TRBV9; j_call: TRBJ1-6; clone_size: .; cdr3_nt: TGTGCCAGCAGCGCGCGACAGACTAATTCACCCCTCCACTTT; cdr3_aa: CASSARQTNSPLHF
d_call: .; v_call: TRBV11-2; j_call: TRBJ2-1; clone_size: once; cdr3_nt: TGTGCCAGCAGCTTAGTAGGGAGCTCCTACAATGAGCAGTTCTTC; cdr3_aa: CASSLVGSSYNEQFF
d_call: .; v_call: TRBV18; j_call: TRBJ2-5; clone_size: .; cdr3_nt: TGTGCCAGCTCACCTAAACTAGGAGAGACCCAGTACTTC; cdr3_aa: CASSPKLGETQYF
d_call: .; v_call: TRBV18; j_call: TRBJ1-3; clone_size: .; cdr3_nt: TGTGCCAGCTCACCCCGCGACAGGACCTCTGGAAACACCATATATTTT; cdr3_aa: CASSPRDRTSGNTIYF
d_call: .; v_call: TRBV6-4; j_call: TRBJ2-3; clone_size: .; cdr3_nt: TGTGCCAGCAGTTTAGCGGATAGCACAGATACGCAGTATTTT; cdr3_aa: CASSLADSTDTQYF
d_call: .; v_call: TRBV7-2; j_call: TRBJ2-1; clone_size: .; cdr3_nt: TGTGCCAGCAGCCCGGAAAGGCTCGGGGATGAGCAGTTCTTC; cdr3_aa: CASSPERLGDEQFF
d_call: .; v_call: TRBV27; j_call: TRBJ1-1; clone_size: .; cdr3_nt: TGTGCCAGCAGGCCAATCGGACAGACCTTGAACACTGAAGCTTTCTTT; cdr3_aa: CASRPIGQTLNTEAFF
d_call: .; v_call: TRBV14; j_call: TRBJ1-1; clone_size: once; cdr3_nt: TGTGCCAGCAGCCAGGTCCGAGCGACCGAAGCTTTCTTT; cdr3_aa: CASSQVRATEAFF
d_call: TRBD1; v_call: TRBV18; j_call: TRBJ1-5; clone_size: once; cdr3_nt: TGTGCCAGCTCCCTTGGACAGGGGCATCAGCCCCAGCATTTT; cdr3_aa: CASSLGQGHQPQHF
d_call: .; v_call: TRBV18; j_call: TRBJ2-2; clone_size: .; cdr3_nt: TGTGCCAGCTCACCAGCTAGTTCCGGGGAGCTGTTTTTT; cdr3_aa: CASSPASSGELFF
d_call: .; v_call: TRBV5-1; j_call: TRBJ1-2; clone_size: .; cdr3_nt: TGCGCCAGCGCTCCTCCGGGGACACAGACTAACTATGGCTACACCTTC; cdr3_aa: CASAPPGTQTNYGYTF
d_call: .; v_call: TRBV28; j_call: TRBJ1-4; clone_size: few; cdr3_nt: TGTGCCAGCAGTTTGGGGGGGGAACCAGGTTTACCAACTAATGAAAAACTGTTTTTT; cdr3_aa: CASSLGGEPGLPTNEKLFF
d_call: TRBD2; v_call: TRBV18; j_call: TRBJ2-7; clone_size: .; cdr3_nt: TGTGCCAGCTCACCACCGTGGCGGGGGGCCACCTACGAGCAGTACTTC; cdr3_aa: CASSPPWRGATYEQYF
d_call: .; v_call: TRBV19; j_call: TRBJ1-2; clone_size: once; cdr3_nt: TGTGCCAGTAGTACCAAAAGAGGATCTAACTATGGCTACACCTTC; cdr3_aa: CASSTKRGSNYGYTF
d_call: .; v_call: TRBV7-3; j_call: TRBJ1-1; clone_size: .; cdr3_nt: TGTGCCAGCAGCCAGGGACAGAACACTGAAGCTTTCTTT; cdr3_aa: CASSQGQNTEAFF
d_call: TRBD1; v_call: TRBV6-6; j_call: TRBJ1-1; clone_size: .; cdr3_nt: TGTGCCAGCAGTTGGGGGGACAGGGTCAACACTGAAGCTTTCTTT; cdr3_aa: CASSWGDRVNTEAFF
d_call: TRBD1; v_call: TRBV18; j_call: TRBJ2-7; clone_size: .; cdr3_nt: TGTGCCAGCTCACTGGGGACAGGGGGCCCCTACGAGCAGTACTTC; cdr3_aa: CASSLGTGGPYEQYF
d_call: TRBD1; v_call: TRBV4-2; j_call: TRBJ1-2; clone_size: .; cdr3_nt: TGTGCCAGCAGCCAACTACAGGTATCCGGGACAGGGATTGGTTTCTATGGCTACACCTTC; cdr3_aa: CASSQLQVSGTGIGFYGYTF
d_call: TRBD1; v_call: TRBV29-1; j_call: TRBJ1-2; clone_size: .; cdr3_nt: TGCAGTTCATCCCGACAGGGTGGCTACACCTTC; cdr3_aa: CSSSRQGGYTF
d_call: .; v_call: TRBV19; j_call: TRBJ2-1; clone_size: .; cdr3_nt: TGTGCCAGTAGCCCCAATCCACAGGGTCTTGAGCAGTTCTTC; cdr3_aa: CASSPNPQGLEQFF
d_call: TRBD1; v_call: TRBV6-5; j_call: TRBJ2-3; clone_size: .; cdr3_nt: TGTGCCAGCAGTTACTCCCCAGGGGGCGCAGATACGCAGTATTTT; cdr3_aa: CASSYSPGGADTQYF
d_call: .; v_call: TRBV18; j_call: TRBJ1-1; clone_size: .; cdr3_nt: TGTGCCAGCTCACCACCGGAGGAATGGAACACTGAAGCTTTCTTT; cdr3_aa: CASSPPEEWNTEAFF
d_call: .; v_call: TRBV6-1; j_call: TRBJ2-1; clone_size: .; cdr3_nt: TGTGCCAGCAGTGAAACCAGCTCCTACAATGAGCAGTTCTTC; cdr3_aa: CASSETSSYNEQFF
d_call: .; v_call: TRBV11-3; j_call: TRBJ2-3; clone_size: .; cdr3_nt: TGTGCCAGCAGCCCGGACAGCCTTAGCACAGATACGCAGTATTTT; cdr3_aa: CASSPDSLSTDTQYF
d_call: TRBD2; v_call: TRBV6-2/TRBV6-3; j_call: TRBJ2-1; clone_size: .; cdr3_nt: TGTGCCAGCAGTTACCCGTCGGGACTAGTTGCCAATGAGCAGTTCTTC; cdr3_aa: CASSYPSGLVANEQFF
d_call: TRBD1; v_call: TRBV7-2; j_call: TRBJ1-1; clone_size: .; cdr3_nt: TGTGCCAGCAGCTCTAGGACAGGTTCCTCTGAAGCTTTCTTT; cdr3_aa: CASSSRTGSSEAFF
d_call: .; v_call: TRBV11-2; j_call: TRBJ1-2; clone_size: .; cdr3_nt: TGTGCCAGCAGCTTGCAGGGGCTGATCTATGGCTACACCTTC; cdr3_aa: CASSLQGLIYGYTF
d_call: TRBD1; v_call: TRBV18; j_call: TRBJ1-2; clone_size: .; cdr3_nt: TGTGCCAGCTCACCTCCGACAGGGGGCTCGATTGGCTACACCTTC; cdr3_aa: CASSPPTGGSIGYTF
d_call: TRBD1; v_call: TRBV19; j_call: TRBJ1-5; clone_size: .; cdr3_nt: TGTGCCAGTAGCCGGACAGGGGATGCTCAGCCCCAGCATTTT; cdr3_aa: CASSRTGDAQPQHF
d_call: .; v_call: TRBV6-2/TRBV6-3; j_call: TRBJ2-3; clone_size: once; cdr3_nt: TGTGCCAGCAGTTACACCGGACTACTCACAGATACGCAGTATTTT; cdr3_aa: CASSYTGLLTDTQYF
d_call: .; v_call: TRBV4-2; j_call: TRBJ2-3; clone_size: .; cdr3_nt: TGTGCCAGCAGCTATGGGCTCGGCACAGATACGCAGTATTTT; cdr3_aa: CASSYGLGTDTQYF
d_call: TRBD1; v_call: TRBV12-5; j_call: TRBJ1-4; clone_size: .; cdr3_nt: TGTGCTAGTGGCCCGACAGGGCTCGAAAAACTGTTTTTT; cdr3_aa: CASGPTGLEKLFF
d_call: TRBD2; v_call: TRBV5-4; j_call: TRBJ2-7; clone_size: .; cdr3_nt: TGTGCCAGCAAGGGTAGCGGGAGTGAATACGAGCAGTACTTC; cdr3_aa: CASKGSGSEYEQYF
d_call: .; v_call: TRBV19; j_call: TRBJ1-5; clone_size: .; cdr3_nt: TGTGCCAGTAGTATAGGAGGGGGTAGCAATCAGCCCCAGCATTTT; cdr3_aa: CASSIGGGSNQPQHF
d_call: .; v_call: TRBV5-1; j_call: TRBJ2-3; clone_size: .; cdr3_nt: TGCGCCAGCAGCTCCGCACGTGGGGAGTATGATACGCAGTATTTT; cdr3_aa: CASSSARGEYDTQYF
d_call: .; v_call: TRBV5-4; j_call: TRBJ1-2; clone_size: .; cdr3_nt: TGTGCCAGCAGCGGATGGGGGGGGACCTATGGCTACACCTTC; cdr3_aa: CASSGWGGTYGYTF
d_call: TRBD2; v_call: TRBV15; j_call: TRBJ2-1; clone_size: .; cdr3_nt: TGTGCCACCAGCACCACTAGCGGGAGGAATGAGCAGTTCTTC; cdr3_aa: CATSTTSGRNEQFF
d_call: .; v_call: TRBV6-2/TRBV6-3; j_call: TRBJ2-1; clone_size: .; cdr3_nt: TGTGCCAGCAGTTACGTGGGAGTGAATGGCAATGAGCAGTTCTTC; cdr3_aa: CASSYVGVNGNEQFF
d_call: TRBD2; v_call: TRBV7-2; j_call: TRBJ2-2; clone_size: .; cdr3_nt: TGTGCCAGCAGCCCAAGACTAGCGGGCCCGGCAAGCGGGGAGCTGTTTTTT; cdr3_aa: CASSPRLAGPASGELFF
d_call: .; v_call: TRBV20-1; j_call: TRBJ2-7; clone_size: .; cdr3_nt: TGCAGTGCTAGAGGCACCCTAGAGCAGTACTTC; cdr3_aa: CSARGTLEQYF
d_call: .; v_call: TRBV11-2; j_call: TRBJ2-2; clone_size: few; cdr3_nt: TGTGCCAGCAGCTTCGCAGGTACCGGGGAGCTGTTTTTT; cdr3_aa: CASSFAGTGELFF
d_call: TRBD2; v_call: TRBV5-1; j_call: TRBJ2-2; clone_size: .; cdr3_nt: TGCGCCAGCAGCTTCCGGGGACTAATCACCGGGGAGCTGTTTTTT; cdr3_aa: CASSFRGLITGELFF
d_call: .; v_call: TRBV10-3; j_call: TRBJ2-2; clone_size: .; cdr3_nt: TGTGCCTTCGCCCGGGCGGGCACCGGGGAGCTGTTTTTT; cdr3_aa: CAFARAGTGELFF